This is a list of T cell receptor beta chains from one sample in a study of cytomegalovirus exposure and HLA in healthy donors. TCRdb keeps only in-frame clones here, not all; method: immunoSEQ multiplex PCR. Altogether about 150,000 clones are present, roughly 82% being singletons, with the ten largest covering about 7%. Sequences were obtained from PBMCs. The source is a man aged 25 to 40 in good health and CMV-seronegative. CDR3s include the opening cysteine and the closing phenylalanine or tryptophan. D genes are given only for firm matches. The size of a clone is reported for some rows only, either as once, few or many, or as a class for expanded clones.

>.|.|TRBV6-5
CASSYSDGDGELFF
>.|.|TRBV9
CASSVAPGVSDNEQFF
>.|.|TRBV5-8
CASSPSTMTGETQYF
>once|.|TRBV7-8
CASSPRTAYSNQPQHF
>.|TRBD2|TRBV9
CASSVGGGRGANVLTF
>.|TRBD1|TRBV11-3
CATRQGQVNQETQYF
>.|TRBD2|TRBV14
CASSPRGLAGDNEQFF
>once|.|TRBV5-6
CASSGGAAGQPQHF
>.|.|TRBV4-1
CASTLGERNTEAFF
>.|TRBD1|TRBV9
CASSVGTGWTDPVRFF
>.|.|TRBV18
CASSAQGNGYTF
>.|TRBD2|TRBV7-3
CASTVSGTSGAYEQFF
>.|.|TRBV13
CASSRGGMNTEAFF
>.|TRBD1|TRBV5-1
CASSLGTGEEKLFF
>.|TRBD1|TRBV18
CASRGSGQGSDTQYF
>few|TRBD1|TRBV19
CASRPLPGGAGEQYF
>.|TRBD1|TRBV5-4
CASSFPGQGGSTEAFF
>once|TRBD1|TRBV29-1
CSILGTGGMNTEAFF
>few|.|TRBV9
CASSVRSAVDEQFF
>few|.|TRBV28
CASRRQVTGELFF
>.|.|TRBV9
CASSVDQEPETQYF
>.|TRBD2|TRBV25-1
CASSEPGLAVGEFF
>few|.|TRBV9
CASSPNADSYNEQFF
>few|TRBD1|TRBV6-4
CASSWTGSASYEQYF
>.|.|TRBV10-3
CAISDVRGGNYGYTF
>.|.|TRBV27
CASSPPGRGTTDTQYF
>.|TRBD2|TRBV11-3
CASSSRLAGDTDTQYF